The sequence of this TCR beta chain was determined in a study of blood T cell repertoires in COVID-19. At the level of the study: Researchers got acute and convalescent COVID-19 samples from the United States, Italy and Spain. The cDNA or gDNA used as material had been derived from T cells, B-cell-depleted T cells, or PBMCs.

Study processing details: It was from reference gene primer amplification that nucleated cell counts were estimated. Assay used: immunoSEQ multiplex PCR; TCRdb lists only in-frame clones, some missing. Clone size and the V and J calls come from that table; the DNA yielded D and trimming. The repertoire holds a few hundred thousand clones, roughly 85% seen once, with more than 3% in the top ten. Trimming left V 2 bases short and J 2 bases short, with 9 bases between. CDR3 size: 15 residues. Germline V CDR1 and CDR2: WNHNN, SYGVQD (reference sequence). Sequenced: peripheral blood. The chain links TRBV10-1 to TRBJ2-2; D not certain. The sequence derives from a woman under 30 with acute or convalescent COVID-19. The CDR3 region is CASSEGGDNTGELFF. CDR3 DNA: TGCGCCAGCAGTGAGGGCGGAGACAACACCGGGGAGCTGTTTTTT.